A single sample gave rise to the 31 T cell receptor beta chains below, sequenced in a study of blood T cells in healthy people across ages. Together with a sample-barcoded 5' primer, a J-beta primer mix was included in a second PCR lasting roughly 6 to 12 cycles. MiXCR was run by TCRdb on the 5' RACE reads, yielding one entry per CDR3 protein. This sample has more than 800,000 distinct CDR3 sequences; under 55% occur once, and the top ten carry 18%. The source material was blood. The receptors derive from a woman between 55 and 75 years old in good health.

The chain couples TRBV28 to TRBJ2-2; no firm D call. The V gene lost 8 bases and the J gene lost 1 base, with 11 bases spanning the gap. The CDR3 length is 14 residues. Germline loops: CDR1 MDHEN, CDR2 SYDVKM. The CDR3 coding sequence is TGTGCCAGCCTCTGGAGTGGGAACACCGGGGAGCTGTTTTTT. It yields the protein CASLWSGNTGELFF.

This clonotype was seen more than once but under ten times. V is TRBV20-1 and J is TRBJ2-3, with 8 bases lining up with TRBD1. The trim removed 5 bases at V and 5 bases at J, leaving 6 bases unmatched. CDR3 size: 13 residues. Germline CDR1 is DFQATT and CDR2 is SNEGSKA (reference sequence). The CDR3 coding sequence is TGCAGTGCTCAACAGGGGGGAGGAGATACGCAGTATTTT. Translated, it gives CSAQQGGGDTQYF.

The V call is TRBV18, the J call TRBJ2-7, with TRBD1 as a possible D gene (5 bases). Germline lookup yields CDR1 KGHSH and CDR2 LQKENI. The length of the CDR3 is 14 residues. The V and J ends lost 0 bases and 3 bases respectively, with 9 bases between them. CDR3 nucleotide sequence: TGTGCCAGCTCACCACCACCAGGGAACTACGAGCAGTACTTC. It translates to CASSPPPGNYEQYF.

This clonotype was detected once. This sequence joins TRBV27 and TRBJ2-7; D is unclear. Per germline, CDR1 MNHEY and CDR2 SMNVEV (reference sequence). This CDR3 spans 13 amino acids. With 6 bases removed from V and 7 bases from J, the gap between germline ends came to 16 bases. The CDR3 loop reads CASRTHGNNEQYF. The CDR3 DNA reads TGTGCCAGCAGAACCCACGGCAACAATGAGCAGTACTTC.

The chain couples TRBV12-3 or TRBV12-4 to TRBJ2-5; 9 bases align to TRBD2. V was clipped by 2 bases and J by 7 bases; unmatched bases: 8. CDR3 size: 15 residues. This CDR3 is CASSLIAGAASTQYF. In DNA, the CDR3 is TGTGCCAGCAGTTTAATAGCGGGAGCCGCGTCGACCCAGTACTTC.

The chain couples TRBV5-1 to TRBJ2-3; a weak D match, TRBD1 (6 bases). Per germline, CDR1 SGHRS and CDR2 YFSETQ. Trimming removed 1 base at V and 2 bases at J, with 11 bases between. The CDR3 has 15 residues. CDR3: CASSLWQGFTDTQYF. As DNA, the CDR3 is TGCGCCAGCAGCTTGTGGCAGGGGTTCACAGATACGCAGTATTTT.

The sample holds a few counts of this clonotype. The chain combines TRBV20-1 with TRBJ2-5, with D perhaps matching TRBD2 (5 bases). The CDR3 runs to 15 residues. V was clipped by 0 bases and J by 1 base, with 12 bases between them. The V gene's germline CDR1 is DFQATT and CDR2 SNEGSKA (reference sequence). The CDR3 protein is CSARDGSRVQETQYF. The CDR3 DNA is TGCAGTGCTAGAGATGGGAGTCGGGTCCAAGAGACCCAGTACTTC.

Notes on this clonotype: A much larger clone sits a single nucleotide away, making a read error possible. The chain carries TRBV29-1 and TRBJ2-1; D assignment may be TRBD1 or TRBD2 (5 bases each). V gave up 6 bases and J gave up 4 bases, with 13 bases separating them. Germline lookup yields CDR1 SQVTM and CDR2 ANQGSEA. The length of the CDR3 is 13 residues. Written as DNA, the CDR3 is TGCAGCGTGGGGGACGGGGTATACAATGAGCAGTTCTTC. This codes for CSVGDGVYNEQFF.

The chain recombines TRBV20-1 with TRBJ2-3; TRBD2 matches 15 bases. CDR1 and CDR2 (germline): DFQATT, SNEGSKA (reference sequence). This CDR3 has 17 amino acids. With 3 bases clipped from V and 2 bases from J, the junction kept 6 bases outside the gene matches. Written as DNA, the CDR3 is TGCAGTGCTAGCCGGGGACTAGCGGGGGGCCCCACAGATACGCAGTATTTT. This sequence encodes CSASRGLAGGPTDTQYF.

V usage is TRBV12-3 or TRBV12-4 and J usage is TRBJ2-7; D is possibly TRBD2 (5 bases). Trimming shortened V by 5 bases and J by 0 bases, and 11 bases separated the two germline ends. The CDR3 consists of 14 residues. The CDR3 spells CASSISESSYEQYF. CDR3 bases: TGTGCCAGCAGTATTAGCGAAAGCTCCTACGAGCAGTACTTC.

The genes are TRBV2 and TRBJ1-3; no clear D gene. This CDR3 spans 13 amino acids. Germline loops: CDR1 SNHLY, CDR2 FYNNEI. V lost 7 bases and J lost 0, with 7 bases in between. CDR3 sequence reads: CASTSPSGNTIYF. The CDR3 bases are TGTGCCAGCACGTCTCCCTCTGGAAACACCATATATTTT.

The gene calls are TRBV2 and TRBJ1-5; D is ambiguous. V lost 3 bases, J lost 3 bases, and 6 bases lay in between. The length of the CDR3 is 13 residues. Per the germline V gene, CDR1 is SNHLY and CDR2 is FYNNEI. The CDR3 here is CASSDEPNQPQHF. The CDR3 nucleotides read TGTGCCAGCAGTGATGAACCCAATCAGCCCCAGCATTTT. Complete variable domain (other parts from reference TRBV2 and TRBJ1-5): EPEVTQTPSHQVTQMGQEVILRCVPISNHLYFYWYRQILGQKVEFLVSFYNNEISEKSEIFDDQFSVERPDGSNFTLKIRSTKLEDSAMYFCASSDEPNQPQHFGDGTRLSIL.

The rearrangement links TRBV4-2 to TRBJ2-1; D possibly corresponds to TRBD2 (5 bases). Germline assignment: CDR1 LGHNA and CDR2 YNFKEQ. V shed 4 bases and J shed 4 bases, with 20 bases lying between them. This CDR3 is 17 amino acids long. The CDR3 loop reads CASSPTWGRADYNEQFF. The CDR3 DNA follows: TGTGCCAGCAGCCCCACGTGGGGTCGAGCGGATTACAATGAGCAGTTCTTC.

On this clonotype: One end of the junction is discordant with germline, which a read error may explain. The rearrangement uses TRBV4-1 and TRBJ1-2; D may be TRBD1 (5 bases). The CDR3 loop spans 15 amino acids. Germline lookup yields CDR1 MGHRA and CDR2 YSYEKL. CDR3 in amino acids: CAGSLDTFGNYGYTF. DNA of the CDR3: TGCGCCGGCAGCCTGGACACCTTCGGTAACTATGGCTACACCTTC.

The sample holds a few counts of this clonotype. Here the CDR3 DNA reads TGCAGCGTCCCAACCCCAGGGGCAACTAATGAAAAACTGTTTTTT. Its translation: CSVPTPGATNEKLFF. The chain has TRBV29-1 and TRBJ1-4; TRBD1 is a possible D gene (6 bases). The V gene's germline CDR1 is SQVTM and CDR2 ANQGSEA. The CDR3 length is 15 residues. Between the trimmed V and J ends, which lost 6 bases and 0 bases, there was a span of 14 bases.

This clonotype came up a few times. J is TRBJ2-3 and V is TRBV27, with 9 positions matching TRBD1. The germline V gene encodes CDR1 MNHEY and CDR2 SMNVEV (reference sequence). J gave up 2 bases and V 6 bases, and 6 bases lay outside the gene matches. The CDR3 loop spans 15 amino acids. The CDR3 DNA sequence: TGTGCCAGCAGCCAGGGACAGGGTCCCACAGATACGCAGTATTTT. Its protein product is CASSQGQGPTDTQYF.

V and J are TRBV6-5 and TRBJ2-3, with 10 bases matching TRBD2. V trimming: 5 bases; J trimming: 6 bases; junction bases outside the gene matches: 11. This CDR3 is built from 16 residues. Per germline, CDR1 MNHEY and CDR2 SVGAGI. The CDR3 sequence is CASSRLLLAGVDTQYF. As DNA, the CDR3 is TGTGCCAGCAGTCGCCTCCTTCTAGCGGGAGTTGATACGCAGTATTTT.

This clonotype was counted a few times. V is TRBV9 and J is TRBJ1-4; unclear D gene. Germline V lookup: CDR1 SGDLS, CDR2 YYNGEE. Trimming took 0 bases from V and 5 from J, leaving 11 bases between them. This CDR3 is built from 15 residues. The CDR3 sequence is CASSVGAARNEKLFF. As DNA, the CDR3 is TGTGCCAGCAGCGTAGGGGCGGCCCGAAATGAAAAACTGTTTTTT.

The chain has TRBV29-1 and TRBJ2-5; the D gene could be TRBD1 or TRBD2 (5 bases each). Germline V lookup: CDR1 SQVTM, CDR2 ANQGSEA. V lost 7 bases to trimming and J lost 5 bases, with 14 bases between them. The CDR3 is made up of 12 amino acids. The CDR3 here is CSGTRGGETQYF. CDR3 nucleotides: TGCAGCGGCACTAGGGGCGGGGAGACCCAGTACTTC.

V and J are TRBV10-3 and TRBJ2-5, with TRBD2 matching 12 bases. The J call may be incorrect, as the DNA end agrees better with TRBJ2-7. Germline assignment: CDR1 ENHRY and CDR2 SYGVKD. The CDR3 has 15 residues. The CDR3 DNA sequence: TGTGCCATCAGTAGAACTAGCGGGGGGACCTACGAGCAGTACTTC. Encoded protein: CAISRTSGGTYEQYF.

The chain is built from TRBV10-2 and TRBJ2-3; D not resolved. Per the germline V gene, CDR1 is WSHSY and CDR2 is SAAADI. The CDR3 has 12 residues. V lost 3 bases to trimming and J lost 11 bases, with 12 bases between them. The CDR3 spells CASSDLALGQYF. CDR3 sequence (DNA): TGCGCCAGCAGTGATCTGGCATTAGGGCAGTATTTT.

The chain is built from TRBV28 and TRBJ1-6, with D perhaps TRBD1 (6 bases). The CDR3 length is 16 residues. Germline-derived CDR1 and CDR2 are MDHEN and SYDVKM. Trimming took off 2 bases at V and 4 bases at J, with 12 bases between the two ends. The CDR3 bases are TGTGCCAGCAGTTTACTTCAGGGGCAATATAATTCACCCCTCCACTTT. Translated, it gives CASSLLQGQYNSPLHF.

The CDR3 spells CASSSAKGTHTYEQYF. CDR3 coding DNA: TGTGCCAGCAGTTCCGCCAAGGGGACACACACCTACGAGCAGTACTTC. The V call is TRBV28, the J call TRBJ2-7, with TRBD1 as a possible D gene (6 bases). The CDR3 is 16 residues long. V was clipped by 4 bases and J by 2 bases, with 18 bases between them. CDR1 and CDR2 (germline): MDHEN, SYDVKM. The full variable domain, with the rest looked up from reference TRBV28 and TRBJ2-7, is DVKVTQSSRYLVKRTGEKVFLECVQDMDHENMFWYRQDPGLGLRLIYFSYDVKMKEKGDIPEGYSVSREKKERFSLILESASTNQTSMYLCASSSAKGTHTYEQYFGPGTRLTVT.

The gene calls are TRBV28 and TRBJ2-7, with D maybe TRBD2 (5 bases). Germline lookup yields CDR1 MDHEN and CDR2 SYDVKM. The CDR3 covers 15 residues. V shed 5 bases and J shed 3 bases, with 17 bases lying between them. The CDR3 region has the DNA TGTGCCAGCAGTCCCATTCTGACTATCCACTACGAGCAGTACTTC. Residues: CASSPILTIHYEQYF.

This chain uses TRBV28 with TRBJ2-7; D is ambiguous. Trimming removed 3 bases from V and 6 bases from J, with 3 bases in between. The germline V gene has CDR1 MDHEN and CDR2 SYDVKM. CDR3 length: 10 residues. CDR3 protein: CASSFTEQYF. The CDR3 DNA reads TGTGCCAGCAGTTTTACCGAGCAGTACTTC. The variable domain in full, completed from reference TRBV28 and TRBJ2-7, reads DVKVTQSSRYLVKRTGEKVFLECVQDMDHENMFWYRQDPGLGLRLIYFSYDVKMKEKGDIPEGYSVSREKKERFSLILESASTNQTSMYLCASSFTEQYFGPGTRLTVT.

The rearrangement uses TRBV3-1 and TRBJ2-5, with 8 bases fitting TRBD2. The DNA matches TRBJ2-7 better at its end, which makes the J call doubtful. The germline CDR1 and CDR2 sequences are LGHDT and YNNKEL (reference sequence). The CDR3 consists of 15 residues. The chain's CDR3 is CASSQEGLASPEQYF. CDR3 coding DNA: TGTGCCAGCAGCCAAGAAGGACTAGCCTCCCCCGAGCAGTACTTC.

The sample holds one count of this clonotype. The chain links TRBV19 to TRBJ2-5, with 7 nucleotides matching TRBD1. Germline-derived CDR1 and CDR2 are LNHDA and SQIVND (reference sequence). Trimming at V came to 3 bases and at J to 1 base, leaving 8 bases not matched to a gene. The CDR3 extends over 16 amino acids. The CDR3 region is CASSMNPGQPQETQYF. CDR3 nucleotide sequence: TGTGCCAGTAGTATGAACCCGGGACAGCCCCAAGAGACCCAGTACTTC.

This clonotype turned up a few times. The CDR3 DNA follows: TGCAGTGCTAGAGTTCGTGAGGAGGGTGAGCAGTACTTC. This encodes CSARVREEGEQYF. The rearrangement uses TRBV20-1 and TRBJ2-7, with a tentative D call TRBD2 (6 bases). This CDR3 has 13 amino acids. With 1 base removed from V and 7 bases from J, the gap between germline ends came to 14 bases. From germline, CDR1 is DFQATT and CDR2 SNEGSKA (reference sequence).

This sequence joins TRBV3-1 and TRBJ2-7, with D unclear. The CDR3 sequence is 16 residues long. V was trimmed by 4 bases and J by 7 bases, leaving 23 bases between them. The germline V gene encodes CDR1 LGHDT and CDR2 YNNKEL (reference sequence). Here the CDR3 reads CASSPSGPTRLNEQYF. As DNA, the CDR3 is TGTGCCAGCAGCCCCTCGGGCCCCACGCGACTCAATGAGCAGTACTTC.

The V and J genes are TRBV27 and TRBJ2-1, with 12 positions matching TRBD2. The CDR3 extends over 16 amino acids. CDR1 and CDR2 from the germline V gene are MNHEY and SMNVEV (reference sequence). The V segment lost 6 bases and the J segment 9 bases; nucleotides outside the gene matches: 12. The CDR3 loop is CASSLTTSGRSVEQFF. The CDR3 DNA reads as TGTGCCAGCAGCCTTACGACTAGCGGGAGATCGGTTGAGCAGTTCTTC.

This clonotype occurred a few times. This chain uses TRBV7-9 with TRBJ2-3, with 7 bases aligning to TRBD2. CDR3 length equals 16 residues. Trimming removed 3 bases from V and 6 bases from J; junction bases left unmatched: 12. Germline CDR1 SEHNR, CDR2 FQNEAQ (reference sequence). CDR3 loop: CASSLAWGGPDDTQYF. DNA for the CDR3: TGTGCCAGCAGCTTGGCCTGGGGGGGTCCTGATGATACGCAGTATTTT.